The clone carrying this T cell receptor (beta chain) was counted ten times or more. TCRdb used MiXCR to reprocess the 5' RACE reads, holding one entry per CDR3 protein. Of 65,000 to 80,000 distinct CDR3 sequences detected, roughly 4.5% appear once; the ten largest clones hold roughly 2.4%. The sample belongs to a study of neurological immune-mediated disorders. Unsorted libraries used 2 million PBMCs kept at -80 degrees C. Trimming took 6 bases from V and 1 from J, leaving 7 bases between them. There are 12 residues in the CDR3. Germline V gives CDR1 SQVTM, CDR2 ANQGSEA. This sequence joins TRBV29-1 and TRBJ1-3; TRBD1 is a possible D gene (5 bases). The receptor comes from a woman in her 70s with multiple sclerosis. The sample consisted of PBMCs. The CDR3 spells CSVQGSGNTIYF. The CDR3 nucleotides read TGCAGCGTCCAGGGATCTGGAAACACCATATATTTT.